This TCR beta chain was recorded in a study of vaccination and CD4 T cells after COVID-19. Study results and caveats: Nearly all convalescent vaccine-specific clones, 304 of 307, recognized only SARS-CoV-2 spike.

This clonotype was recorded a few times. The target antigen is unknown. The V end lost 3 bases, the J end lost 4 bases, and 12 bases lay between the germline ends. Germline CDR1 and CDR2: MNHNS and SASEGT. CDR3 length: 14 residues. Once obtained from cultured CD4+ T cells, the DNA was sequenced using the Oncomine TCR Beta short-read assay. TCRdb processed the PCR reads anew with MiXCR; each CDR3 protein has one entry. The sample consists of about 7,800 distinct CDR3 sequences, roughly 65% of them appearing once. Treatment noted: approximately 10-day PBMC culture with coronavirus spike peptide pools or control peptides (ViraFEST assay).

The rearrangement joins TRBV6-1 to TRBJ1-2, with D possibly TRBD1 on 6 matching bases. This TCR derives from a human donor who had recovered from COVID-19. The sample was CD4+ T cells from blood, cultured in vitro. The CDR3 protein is CASSDGGGIYGYTF. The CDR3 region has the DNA TGTGCCAGCAGTGATGGAGGGGGAATCTATGGCTACACCTTC.